The 30 T cell receptor beta chains presented below share a single source sample, sequenced in a study of response to subunit inactivated influenza vaccine. TCRdb re-derived calls from the RT-PCR reads in MiXCR, one entry per CDR3 protein. The table shows hundreds of thousands of distinct CDR3 sequences, with 7.6% occurring only once. The source material was PBMCs from blood, sampled around 2 years after vaccination. Every receptor here comes from a man between 50 and 69 years old who received an inactivated influenza vaccine.

The V gene is TRBV20-1, the J gene TRBJ1-1; no clear D gene. Trimming removed 6 bases at V and 4 bases at J, with 18 bases between. The CDR3 runs 14 residues. Germline V lookup: CDR1 DFQATT, CDR2 SNEGSKA (reference sequence). The CDR3 sequence is CSAPRPLGTTEAFF. The CDR3, as DNA: TGCAGTGCCCCTCGACCCCTAGGAACCACTGAAGCTTTCTTT.

This chain connects TRBV10-3 to TRBJ1-1; 9 bases map to TRBD1. CDR1 ENHRY and CDR2 SYGVKD come from the germline V gene. With 4 bases clipped from V and 1 base from J, the junction kept 7 bases outside the gene matches. The CDR3 covers 16 residues. The CDR3 spells CAISAGQGGGNTEAFF. The CDR3 DNA is TGTGCCATCAGTGCGGGACAGGGAGGAGGGAACACTGAAGCTTTCTTT.

The J gene is TRBJ2-2, the V gene TRBV12-3 or TRBV12-4; 13 nucleotides agree with TRBD2. This CDR3 has 16 residues. V shed 7 bases and J 6 bases; nucleotides not matched to a gene: 8. For the CDR3, the DNA is TGTGCCAGCACCGGACTAGCGGGGGACCCCTCCGGGGAGCTGTTTTTT. Translating it yields CASTGLAGDPSGELFF.

V and J are TRBV6-2 or TRBV6-3 and TRBJ2-7, with D tentatively TRBD1 or TRBD2 (5 bases each). Germline CDR1 MNHEY, CDR2 SVGEGT. This CDR3 region has 16 residues. Trimming removed 7 bases from V and 2 bases from J, with 21 bases in between. The CDR3 DNA sequence: TGTGCCAGCACTCCGGCAGGGTTTCGAGGGGCCTACGAGCAGTACTTC. It encodes CASTPAGFRGAYEQYF.

This clonotype was found a few times. The V and J genes are TRBV6-5 and TRBJ1-4, with 12 bases fitting TRBD1. Germline trimming cut 2 bases from V and 3 bases from J; bases unmatched to any gene: 10. CDR1 and CDR2 from the germline V gene are MNHEY and SVGAGI. The CDR3 loop spans 19 amino acids. CDR3 DNA: TGTGCCAGCAGTTACGGTGGGACAGGGGGCGGAGTGGCTAATGAAAAACTGTTTTTT. This codes for CASSYGGTGGGVANEKLFF.

This clonotype was picked up many times. The chain couples TRBV20-1 to TRBJ2-7, with D possibly being TRBD1 (5 bases). This CDR3 is built from 14 residues. V was pared by 6 bases and J by 6 bases, with 21 bases between. Germline loops: CDR1 DFQATT, CDR2 SNEGSKA (reference sequence). CDR3 DNA sequence: TGCAGTGCCAGGGCCCAGGGCTCCCAGTCCGAGCAGTACTTC. Its translation: CSARAQGSQSEQYF.

This clonotype was counted a few times. The chain links TRBV28 to TRBJ1-5, with 8 bases fitting TRBD1. The germline gives CDR1 MDHEN, CDR2 SYDVKM. J gave up 5 bases and V 3 bases, and 6 bases lay outside the gene matches. The CDR3 covers 15 residues. This CDR3 is CASSFGDRGYQPQHF. CDR3 nucleotides: TGTGCCAGCAGTTTCGGAGACAGGGGCTATCAGCCCCAGCATTTT.

As to this clonotype: One end of the junction fails to match germline, which may point to a read error. This chain uses TRBV18 with TRBJ2-1, with a possible D match to TRBD2 (5 bases). CDR3 length: 12 residues. Germline values: CDR1 KGHSH, CDR2 LQKENI. CDR3 sequence reads: CASSRDRDNLLF. The CDR3 DNA reads TGTGCCAGCTCACGCGACCGGGATAATTTGCTCTTC.

This clonotype appeared many times. The chain carries TRBV15 and TRBJ1-1; no clear D gene. The V end was cut by 0 bases, the J end by 1 base, with 6 bases between. Germline V lookup: CDR1 LNHNV, CDR2 YYDKDF (reference sequence). CDR3 size: 14 residues. The CDR3 DNA follows: TGTGCCACCAGCAGAGAAGGAGGGAACACTGAAGCTTTCTTT. It yields the protein CATSREGGNTEAFF.

This sequence joins TRBV7-2 and TRBJ1-4; no firm D call. The CDR3 is 15 residues long. Germline V lookup: CDR1 SGHTA, CDR2 FQGNSA. Trimming removed 1 base at V and 1 base at J, with 7 bases between. The CDR3 protein is CASSLVRGTNEKLFF. CDR3 in DNA: TGTGCCAGCAGCTTAGTGCGGGGAACTAATGAAAAACTGTTTTTT.

This clonotype was seen many times. The CDR3 DNA follows: TGCAGCACCCTGGGGGAGACCCAGTACTTC. Its protein is CSTLGETQYF. This chain uses TRBV20-1 with TRBJ2-5; D is unclear. Germline CDR1 DFQATT, CDR2 SNEGSKA (reference sequence). There are 10 residues in the CDR3.

The chain is built from TRBV5-5 and TRBJ2-1, with 9 positions matching TRBD1. Looked up from germline, CDR1 is SGHKS and CDR2 is YYEKEE (reference sequence). The junction had 11 bases not matched to a gene; V was cut back by 4 bases and J by 6 bases. The CDR3 runs 16 residues. CDR3 sequence reads: CASSKVDRGTANEQFF. CDR3 sequence (DNA): TGTGCCAGCAGCAAAGTAGACAGGGGGACGGCCAATGAGCAGTTCTTC.

This clonotype was seen a handful of times. V gene TRBV28 combines with J gene TRBJ2-1; maybe TRBD1 (6 bases). Trimming shortened V by 3 bases and J by 6 bases, and 21 bases separated the two germline ends. Germline CDR1 and CDR2: MDHEN and SYDVKM. The CDR3 runs to 17 residues. The CDR3 coding sequence is TGTGCCAGCAGTTTTCCCCTACAAGGACGAGGGGGCAATGAGCAGTTCTTC. Its translation: CASSFPLQGRGGNEQFF.

The chain carries TRBV3-1 and TRBJ2-7; a possible D gene is TRBD1 (5 bases). The germline V gene has CDR1 LGHDT and CDR2 YNNKEL (reference sequence). The CDR3 totals 12 residues. V was cut by 2 bases and J by 4 bases, with 6 bases left in between. CDR3 bases: TGTGCCAGCAGCCAACACAGGTACGAGCAGTACTTC. It yields the protein CASSQHRYEQYF.

This chain uses TRBV5-1 with TRBJ2-4, with a possible D match to TRBD2 (7 bases). Germline assignment: CDR1 SGHRS and CDR2 YFSETQ. The V end lost 3 bases, the J end lost 8 bases, and 15 bases lay between the germline ends. There are 14 residues in the CDR3. The CDR3 nucleotides are TGCGCCAGCAGCTCTGGGGGGGCCATGGACATTCAGTACTTC. It codes for CASSSGGAMDIQYF. The full variable domain, with the rest looked up from reference TRBV5-1 and TRBJ2-4, is KAGVTQTPRYLIKTRGQQVTLSCSPISGHRSVSWYQQTPGQGLQFLFEYFSETQRNKGNFPGRFSGRQFSNSRSEMNVSTLELGDSALYLCASSSGGAMDIQYFGAGTRLSVL.

A word on this clonotype: A much larger clone sits a single nucleotide away, making a read error possible. This chain uses TRBV29-1 with TRBJ2-1; tentatively, D is TRBD2 (6 bases). Germline V gene data show CDR1 as SQVTM and CDR2 as ANQGSEA. The CDR3 extends over 12 amino acids. The CDR3 is CGVEDPRGSGFF. CDR3 in DNA: TGCGGCGTTGAAGATCCACGGGGGTCAGGGTTCTTC.

This clonotype has just a few counts. V and J are TRBV3-1 and TRBJ1-3; no definite D call. Germline V CDR1 and CDR2: LGHDT, YNNKEL (reference sequence). The V and J ends lost 4 bases and 0 bases respectively, with 13 bases between them. The CDR3 spans 16 residues. Here the CDR3 DNA reads TGTGCCAGCAGCCCGGACCACAGAAACTCTGGAAACACCATATATTTT. Translating gives CASSPDHRNSGNTIYF.

This clonotype was found a few times. The chain combines TRBV7-8 with TRBJ2-1, with 7 bases matching TRBD2. The CDR3 consists of 14 residues. CDR1 and CDR2 from the germline V gene are SGHVS and FQNEAQ. The ends lost 5 bases at V and 3 bases at J; junction bases unmatched: 4. This CDR3 is CASSGGTNYNEQFF. The CDR3 bases are TGTGCCAGCAGCGGGGGGACTAACTACAATGAGCAGTTCTTC.

This clonotype was counted many times. This chain joins TRBV7-6 and TRBJ2-2, with TRBD2 as a possible D gene (5 bases). CDR1 is SGHVS, CDR2 FNYEAQ, per germline. The CDR3 totals 13 residues. Trimming pared 5 bases from V and 5 bases from J, leaving 9 bases between. The CDR3 region is CASSQAETGELFF. In nucleotides, the CDR3 is TGTGCCAGCAGCCAAGCGGAGACCGGGGAGCTGTTTTTT.

This clonotype was counted ten times or more. The rearrangement links TRBV4-2 to TRBJ2-7; 11 bases fit TRBD2. The CDR3 is 15 residues long. Germline CDR1 is LGHNA and CDR2 is YNFKEQ. J gave up 7 bases and V 2 bases, and 7 bases lay outside the gene matches. The CDR3 region is CASSQLSGGAREQYF. The CDR3 DNA sequence: TGTGCCAGCAGCCAACTTAGCGGGGGGGCTCGAGAGCAGTACTTC.

The CDR3 reads CAIADRMSSYNEQFF. The CDR3 bases are TGTGCCATCGCCGACAGGATGAGCTCCTACAATGAGCAGTTCTTC. The V call is TRBV10-3, the J call TRBJ2-1; TRBD1 might be the D (6 bases). The CDR3 is made up of 15 amino acids. V lost 8 bases to trimming and J lost 0 bases, with 14 bases between them. CDR1 is ENHRY and CDR2 is SYGVKD in the germline V gene.

This clonotype was observed a few times. J is TRBJ2-2 and V is TRBV5-1, with D unresolved. Trimming removed 0 bases at V and 7 bases at J, with 10 bases between. CDR1 is SGHRS, CDR2 YFSETQ, per germline. The CDR3 covers 14 residues. The DNA for the CDR3 is TGCGCCAGCAGCTTGGGGCAGCTCGTCGGGGAGCTGTTTTTT. It is translated as CASSLGQLVGELFF.

The gene calls are TRBV5-1 and TRBJ2-7, with D tentatively TRBD1 (5 bases). Trimming removed 0 bases at V and 9 bases at J, with 13 bases between. The CDR3 has 13 amino acids. Germline V CDR1 and CDR2: SGHRS, YFSETQ. CDR3 nucleotides: TGCGCCAGCAGCTTGGGCCAGGGAATTCGGCAGTACTTC. This translates into CASSLGQGIRQYF.

There are a few counts of this clonotype. V usage is TRBV5-3 and J usage is TRBJ2-1; no clear D. TRBV5-3 belongs to the ORF category, with a function that is uncertain. The CDR3 has 9 residues. Trimming took 6 bases from V and 9 from J, leaving 4 bases between them. The CDR3 sequence is CARMGEQFF. CDR3 in DNA: TGTGCCAGAATGGGTGAGCAGTTCTTC.

This sequence joins TRBV21-1 and TRBJ1-4; the table's D call of TRBD1 was not tested on the DNA. TRBV21-1 is a known pseudogene. This CDR3 region has 15 residues. CDR3 residues: CASSDSRGGWEKLFF. The CDR3 DNA reads as TGTGCCAGCAGCGACTCGAGGGGGGGATGGGAAAAACTGTTTTTT.

This clonotype was recorded at least ten times. The genes are TRBV28 and TRBJ2-3; 7 bases align to TRBD2. Germline CDR1 and CDR2: MDHEN and SYDVKM. The CDR3 runs 17 residues. Trimming removed 5 bases from V and 0 bases from J; junction bases left unmatched: 11. The chain's CDR3 is CASSPPGGAVSTDTQYF. DNA of the CDR3: TGTGCCAGCAGTCCCCCGGGGGGAGCGGTCAGCACAGATACGCAGTATTTT.

This sequence joins TRBV20-1 and TRBJ2-5; D may correspond to TRBD1 or TRBD2 (5 bases each). V lost 3 bases and J 4 bases, leaving 18 bases between the germline ends. The length of the CDR3 is 15 residues. CDR1 DFQATT and CDR2 SNEGSKA come from the germline V gene (reference sequence). In DNA form, the CDR3 reads TGCAGTGCTAGTGATCCTGGGGGTGGGTCAGAGACCCAGTACTTC. Its protein product is CSASDPGGGSETQYF.

This clonotype was recorded a few times. The rearrangement links TRBV11-2 to TRBJ2-3; the match to TRBD1 covers 12 bases. The CDR3 has 18 residues. The V segment lost 4 bases and the J segment 4 bases; nucleotides outside the gene matches: 12. In germline, CDR1 is SGHAT, CDR2 FQNNGV. CDR3 sequence: CASSYRPGQGAWADTQYF. CDR3 coding DNA: TGTGCCAGCAGCTACCGACCGGGACAGGGGGCCTGGGCAGATACGCAGTATTTT.

This clonotype was detected many times. The V call is TRBV10-3, the J call TRBJ2-7, with 13 bases aligning to TRBD2. This CDR3 comprises 14 residues. The V gene's germline CDR1 is ENHRY and CDR2 SYGVKD. J was trimmed by 6 bases and V by 6 bases; bases with no gene match: 5. CDR3 residues: CAISPGTSGIEQYF. The CDR3 DNA is TGTGCCATCAGCCCCGGGACTAGCGGGATCGAGCAGTACTTC.

The chain recombines TRBV12-3 or TRBV12-4 with TRBJ2-1; TRBD1 aligns across 9 bases. With 3 bases clipped from V and 7 bases from J, the junction kept 7 bases outside the gene matches. The CDR3 is 15 amino acids. CDR3 loop: CASSFGTGIGNEQFF. The CDR3 bases are TGTGCCAGCAGTTTTGGGACAGGGATCGGTAATGAGCAGTTCTTC.